A single sample is the source of the 3 T cell receptor beta chains below, sequenced in a study of shared clonotypes between healthy human individuals. Here immunoSEQ multiplex PCR was the method, and the copy in TCRdb shows in-frame clones only, minus some. The sample includes some 790,000 clones, roughly two thirds of them seen just once. Sequencing was done on a sample of memory CD4+ T cells sorted from blood. Documented subset: CD45RA-negative fraction. The origin of the receptors is a woman aged 30 to 39 in good health.

The chain uses TRBV27 and TRBJ1-1, with TRBD1 matching over 9 bases. Germline V gene lookup returns CDR1 MNHEY and CDR2 SMNVEV (reference sequence). V shed 6 bases and J 1 base; nucleotides not matched to a gene: 6. There are 15 residues in the CDR3. DNA for the CDR3: TGTGCCAGCAGACCTAGGGGACAGGGGAACACTGAAGCTTTCTTT. This codes for CASRPRGQGNTEAFF.

This chain connects TRBV5-1 to TRBJ1-2; possible D gene TRBD1, 5 bases. Between the trimmed V and J ends, which lost 0 bases and 4 bases, there was a span of 10 bases. Germline V gives CDR1 SGHRS, CDR2 YFSETQ. The CDR3 runs to 14 residues. Here the CDR3 reads CASSLDSGIYGYTF. Written as DNA, the CDR3 is TGCGCCAGCAGCTTGGATTCAGGGATCTATGGCTACACCTTC. The full variable domain, completed using reference TRBV5-1 and TRBJ1-2, is KAGVTQTPRYLIKTRGQQVTLSCSPISGHRSVSWYQQTPGQGLQFLFEYFSETQRNKGNFPGRFSGRQFSNSRSEMNVSTLELGDSALYLCASSLDSGIYGYTFGSGTRLTVV.

J is TRBJ1-1 and V is TRBV2, with D tentatively TRBD1 (6 bases). The CDR3 has 15 residues. The germline V gene has CDR1 SNHLY and CDR2 FYNNEI. Trimming cost V 6 bases and J 2 bases, with 16 bases left between them. This CDR3 reads CASSNSRGLNTEAFF. The CDR3 DNA reads as TGTGCCAGCAGCAATAGCAGGGGACTAAACACTGAAGCTTTCTTT.